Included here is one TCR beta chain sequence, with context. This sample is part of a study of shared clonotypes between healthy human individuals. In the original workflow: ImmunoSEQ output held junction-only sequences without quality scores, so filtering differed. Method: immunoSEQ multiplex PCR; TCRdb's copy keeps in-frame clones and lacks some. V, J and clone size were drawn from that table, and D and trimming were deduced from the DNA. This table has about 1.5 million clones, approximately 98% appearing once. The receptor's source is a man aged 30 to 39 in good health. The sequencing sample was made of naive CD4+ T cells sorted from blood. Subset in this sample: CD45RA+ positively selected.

This CDR3 is CASSALNEKLFF. The CDR3 DNA sequence: TGTGCCAGCAGTGCTCTTAATGAAAAACTGTTTTTT. V and J are TRBV25-1 and TRBJ1-4; D is unclear. V was shortened by 4 bases and J by 4 bases, with 4 bases between the two germline ends. The length of the CDR3 is 12 residues. The germline V gene has CDR1 MGHDK and CDR2 SYGVNS.